Each of the 4 T cell receptor beta chains below was sequenced from the same sample in a study of blood T cell repertoires in COVID-19. Assay used: immunoSEQ multiplex PCR; TCRdb lists only in-frame clones, some missing. The data contain some 230,000 clones, roughly 80% of them singletons. The source material was peripheral blood. The receptors stem from a woman aged 60-75 years with acute or convalescent COVID-19.

This chain joins TRBV7-2 and TRBJ2-5; 8 bases match TRBD2. With 6 bases clipped from V and 0 bases from J, the junction kept 12 bases outside the gene matches. Germline assignment: CDR1 SGHTA and CDR2 FQGNSA. CDR3 size: 17 residues. CDR3 nucleotides: TGTGCCAGCAGGAAGGAAACTAGCGGACGGTACCAAGAGACCCAGTACTTC. This gives the protein CASRKETSGRYQETQYF.

V usage is TRBV7-2 and J usage is TRBJ2-1; 13 positions agree with TRBD2. The CDR3 sequence is 17 residues long. V lost 5 bases to trimming and J lost 2 bases; unmatched junction nucleotides: 6. Germline V gene lookup returns CDR1 SGHTA and CDR2 FQGNSA. The CDR3 nucleotides read TGTGCCAGCAGCAGAACTAGCGGGGGGGCCCCCTACAATGAGCAGTTCTTC. Its translation is CASSRTSGGAPYNEQFF.

This chain uses TRBV10-3 with TRBJ1-2; TRBD1 agrees at 9 bases. CDR1 ENHRY and CDR2 SYGVKD come from the germline V gene. The CDR3 is 19 residues long. V was clipped by 4 bases and J by 6 bases; unmatched bases: 21. CDR3 nucleotide sequence: TGTGCCATCAGTGGACTACATTCCGGGACAGGGTTGTCAATGGATGGCTACACCTTC. Encoded protein: CAISGLHSGTGLSMDGYTF.

Here the CDR3 reads CASSQRTAYNSPLHF. The DNA for the CDR3 is TGTGCCAGCAGCCAAAGGACAGCCTATAATTCACCCCTCCACTTT. This sequence joins TRBV3-1 (or the pseudogene TRBV3-2) and TRBJ1-6; D may be TRBD1 (6 bases). The CDR3 runs to 15 residues. CDR1 and CDR2 from the germline V gene are LGHDT and YNNKEL (reference sequence). Trimming removed 2 bases at V and 2 bases at J, with 7 bases between.